The present entry profiles one TCR beta chain with its context. Its antigen is unknown. No qualities accompany the bases; no much larger clone lies one base away. This record belongs to a study of blood T cell repertoires in COVID-19 (dated by TCRdb to 2020 to 2022). Regarding the research as a whole: Samples covering the acute and convalescent phases of COVID-19 were provided by collaborators in the United States, Italy and Spain. The prospective study material was composed of cDNA or gDNA derived from T cells, B-cell-depleted T cells, or PBMCs. Deeply sampled blood TCRbeta repertoires from subjects exposed to, actively infected with, or recovered from COVID-19 were included in the dataset. The repertoires were released in a freely available public database intended as a resource for research on the immune response to SARS-CoV-2. Samples came from the ongoing ImmuneRACE study (first 160 participants) plus 1,254 subjects from 6 global collaborators. The sample metadata nearly always contained a de-identified subject ID, COVID-19 status, age in years and sex. Where HLA class I and class II types were available, the types were taken from metadata supplied by the sample provider, not from assay-based typing.

Trimmed from V: 2 bases; trimmed from J: 7 bases; junction bases lacking a gene match: 5. Taken from the germline V gene, the CDR1 and CDR2 loops are KGHSH and LQKENI. The CDR3 contains 16 residues, cysteine and phenylalanine counted. Kept here is only the CDR3 DNA, which spans 48 bases and is read in frame from base 1. What the study reported, not specific to this receptor: The quantity of clinical and demographic metadata differed by source and by participant and was supplied without curation.

Each collaborating institution followed its own protocols to collect whole blood in K2EDTA tubes. For TCRbeta analysis, collaborator samples were shipped as frozen whole blood, as isolated PBMCs, or as DNA extracted from either sample type. TCRbeta CDR3 regions were amplified from genomic DNA by means of the immunoSEQ Assay, a bias-controlled multiplex PCR. From the authors' description of their analysis: The number of nucleated cells in each sample was estimated from the amplification of reference gene primers within the assay. To quantify the absolute abundance of each unique TCRbeta CDR3 rearrangement, sequence reads were collapsed and filtered. For each sample, productive Simpson clonality was calculated as the square root of Simpson's diversity index across productive rearrangements. TCRdb took this table from immuneACCESS and kept in-frame rearrangements with V and J called. Such tables lack part of the clones; where checked against another copy, unresolved V genes explain under half of the gap, and the rest is unexplained. V and J calls plus clone size are reproduced from that table; the DNA served to infer D and trimming. The sample records fewer than 250,000 clones, 82% of which are singletons. The top ten hold around 4.7% of the sample.

The sequence was collected from a woman in her 70s with acute or convalescent COVID-19. This chain joins TRBV18 to TRBJ1-6; 10 central nucleotides agree with TRBD1. The sample comprised peripheral blood. CDR3 sequence: CASSPGTGASNSPLHF. The nucleotide sequence reads TGTGCCAGCTCACCAGGGACAGGGGCCTCAAATTCACCCCTCCACTTT.